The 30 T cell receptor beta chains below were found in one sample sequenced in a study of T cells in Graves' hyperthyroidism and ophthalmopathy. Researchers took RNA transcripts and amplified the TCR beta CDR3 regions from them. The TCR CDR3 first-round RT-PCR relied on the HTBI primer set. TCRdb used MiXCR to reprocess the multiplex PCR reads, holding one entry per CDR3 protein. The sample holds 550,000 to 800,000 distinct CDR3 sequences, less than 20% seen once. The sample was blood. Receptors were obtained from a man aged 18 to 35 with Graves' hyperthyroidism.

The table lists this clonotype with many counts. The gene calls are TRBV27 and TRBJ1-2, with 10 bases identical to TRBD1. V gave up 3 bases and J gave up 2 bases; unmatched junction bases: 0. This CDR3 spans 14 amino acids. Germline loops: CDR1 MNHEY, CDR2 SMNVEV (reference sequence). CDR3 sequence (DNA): TGTGCCAGCAGTTTGACAGGGGGCAACTATGGCTACACCTTC. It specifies CASSLTGGNYGYTF.

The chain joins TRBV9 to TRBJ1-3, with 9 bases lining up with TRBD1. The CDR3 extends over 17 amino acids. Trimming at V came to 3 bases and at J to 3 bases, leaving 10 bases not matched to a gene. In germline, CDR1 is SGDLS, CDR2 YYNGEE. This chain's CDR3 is CASSGPGTGSLGNTIYF. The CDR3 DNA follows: TGTGCCAGCAGCGGGCCGGGGACAGGGAGTCTTGGAAACACCATATATTTT. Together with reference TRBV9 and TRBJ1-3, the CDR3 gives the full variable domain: DSGVTQTPKHLITATGQRVTLRCSPRSGDLSVYWYQQSLDQGLQFLIQYYNGEERAKGNILERFSAQQFPDLHSELNLSSLELGDSALYFCASSGPGTGSLGNTIYFGEGSWLTVV.

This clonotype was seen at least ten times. The CDR3 DNA is TGTGCCAGCAGCTTAGTACTCGGAGCGGGATATGAGGGTACGCAGTATTTT. This encodes CASSLVLGAGYEGTQYF. The chain joins TRBV11-2 to TRBJ2-3; TRBD2 matches 7 bases. The CDR3 has 17 amino acids. Per the germline V gene, CDR1 is SGHAT and CDR2 is FQNNGV. V lost 1 base and J lost 8; bases outside the gene matches: 15.

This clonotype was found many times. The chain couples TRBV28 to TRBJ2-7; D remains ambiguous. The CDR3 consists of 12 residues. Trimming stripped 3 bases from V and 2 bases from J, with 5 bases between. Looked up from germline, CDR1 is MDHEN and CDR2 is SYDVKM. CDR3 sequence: CASSFRAYEQYF. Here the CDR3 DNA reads TGTGCCAGCAGTTTTAGGGCCTACGAGCAGTACTTC.

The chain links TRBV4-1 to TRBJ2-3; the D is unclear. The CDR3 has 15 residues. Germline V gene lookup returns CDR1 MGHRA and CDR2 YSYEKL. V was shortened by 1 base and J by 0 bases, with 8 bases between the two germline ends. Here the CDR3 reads CASSQVLGSTDTQYF. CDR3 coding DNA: TGCGCCAGCAGCCAAGTTCTGGGCAGCACAGATACGCAGTATTTT.

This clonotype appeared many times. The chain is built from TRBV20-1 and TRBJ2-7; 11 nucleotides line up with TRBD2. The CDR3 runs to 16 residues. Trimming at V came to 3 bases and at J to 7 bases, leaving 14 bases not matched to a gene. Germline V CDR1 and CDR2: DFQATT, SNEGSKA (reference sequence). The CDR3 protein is CSARVGTSGWAGEQYF. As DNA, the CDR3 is TGCAGTGCTAGGGTTGGGACTAGCGGATGGGCGGGGGAGCAGTACTTC.

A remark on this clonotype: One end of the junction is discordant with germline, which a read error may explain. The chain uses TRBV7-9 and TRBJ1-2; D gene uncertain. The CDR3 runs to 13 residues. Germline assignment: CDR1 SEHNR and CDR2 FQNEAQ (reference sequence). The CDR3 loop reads CASGFHGPRGYTF. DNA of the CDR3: TGTGCCAGCGGCTTCCACGGCCCTAGAGGCTACACCTTC.

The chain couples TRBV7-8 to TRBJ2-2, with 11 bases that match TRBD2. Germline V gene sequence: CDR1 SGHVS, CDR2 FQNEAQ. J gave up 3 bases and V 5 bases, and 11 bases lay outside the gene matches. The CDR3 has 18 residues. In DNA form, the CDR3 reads TGTGCCAGCAGCCCTCGGGGTAGCGGGAGGGGAGACACCGGGGAGCTGTTTTTT. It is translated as CASSPRGSGRGDTGELFF.

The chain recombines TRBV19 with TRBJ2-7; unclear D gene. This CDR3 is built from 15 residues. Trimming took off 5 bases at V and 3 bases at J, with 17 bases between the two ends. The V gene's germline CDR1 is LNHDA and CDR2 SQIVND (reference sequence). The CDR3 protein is CASSLGSMDVYEQYF. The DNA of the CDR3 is TGTGCCAGTAGTCTAGGTTCGATGGACGTCTACGAGCAGTACTTC.

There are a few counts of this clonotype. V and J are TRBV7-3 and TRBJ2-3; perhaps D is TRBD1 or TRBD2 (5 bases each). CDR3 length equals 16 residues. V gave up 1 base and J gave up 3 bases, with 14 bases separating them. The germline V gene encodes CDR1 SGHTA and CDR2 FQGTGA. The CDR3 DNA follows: TGTGCCAGCAGCTTAATGGGGAGCCAGGGAACAGATACGCAGTATTTT. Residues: CASSLMGSQGTDTQYF.

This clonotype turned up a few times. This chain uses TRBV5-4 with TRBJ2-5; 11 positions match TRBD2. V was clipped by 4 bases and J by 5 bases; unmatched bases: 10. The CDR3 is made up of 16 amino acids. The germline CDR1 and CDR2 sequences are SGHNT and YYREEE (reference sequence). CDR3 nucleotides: TGTGCCAGCAGCCCCGGCGGGGTAGCGGGAGGGGAGACCCAGTACTTC. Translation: CASSPGGVAGGETQYF.

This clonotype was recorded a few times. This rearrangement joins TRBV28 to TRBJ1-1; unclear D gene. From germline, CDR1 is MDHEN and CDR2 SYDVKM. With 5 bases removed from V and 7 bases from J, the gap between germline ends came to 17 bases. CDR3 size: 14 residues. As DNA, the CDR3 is TGTGCCAGCAGTATACCTCGATTGGGCAGTGAAGCTTTCTTT. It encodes CASSIPRLGSEAFF.

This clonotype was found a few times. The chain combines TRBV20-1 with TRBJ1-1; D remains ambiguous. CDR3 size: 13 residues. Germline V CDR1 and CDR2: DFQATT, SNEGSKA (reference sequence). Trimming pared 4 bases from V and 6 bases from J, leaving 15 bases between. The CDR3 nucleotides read TGCAGTGCTAAGGCCCCCTTGTACGCTGAAGCTTTCTTT. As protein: CSAKAPLYAEAFF.

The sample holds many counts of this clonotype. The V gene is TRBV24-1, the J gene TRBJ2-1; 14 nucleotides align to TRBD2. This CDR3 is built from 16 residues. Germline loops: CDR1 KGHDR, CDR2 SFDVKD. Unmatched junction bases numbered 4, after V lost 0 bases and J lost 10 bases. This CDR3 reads CATSDLGLAGGAEQFF. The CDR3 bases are TGTGCCACCAGTGATTTGGGACTAGCGGGAGGCGCGGAGCAGTTCTTC.

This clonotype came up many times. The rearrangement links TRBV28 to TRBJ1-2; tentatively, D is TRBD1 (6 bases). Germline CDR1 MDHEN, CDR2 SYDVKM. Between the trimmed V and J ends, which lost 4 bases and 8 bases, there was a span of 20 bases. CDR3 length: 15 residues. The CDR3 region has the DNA TGTGCCAGCAGTTCCCGAGGCGGGGGCGCGAGGGGCTACACCTTC. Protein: CASSSRGGGARGYTF.

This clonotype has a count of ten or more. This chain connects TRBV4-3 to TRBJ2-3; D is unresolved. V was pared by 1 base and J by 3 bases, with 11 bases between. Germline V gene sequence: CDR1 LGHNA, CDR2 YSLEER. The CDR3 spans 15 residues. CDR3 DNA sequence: TGCGCCAGCAGCCAAGCAGCGTTGGAGACAGATACGCAGTATTTT. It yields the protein CASSQAALETDTQYF.

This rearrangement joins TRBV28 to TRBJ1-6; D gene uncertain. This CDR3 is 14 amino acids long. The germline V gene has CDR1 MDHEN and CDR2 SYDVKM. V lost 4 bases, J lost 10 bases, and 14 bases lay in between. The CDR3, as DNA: TGTGCCAGCAGTTCGGGAGGAGGTGGGTCACCCCTCCACTTT. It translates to CASSSGGGGSPLHF.

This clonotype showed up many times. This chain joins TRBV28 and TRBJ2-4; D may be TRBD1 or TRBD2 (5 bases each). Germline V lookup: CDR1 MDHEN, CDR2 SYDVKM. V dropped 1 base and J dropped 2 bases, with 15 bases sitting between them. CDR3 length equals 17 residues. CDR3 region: CASSLLGQRATKNIQYF. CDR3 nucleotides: TGTGCCAGCAGTTTATTGGGGCAGAGGGCGACCAAAAACATTCAGTACTTC.

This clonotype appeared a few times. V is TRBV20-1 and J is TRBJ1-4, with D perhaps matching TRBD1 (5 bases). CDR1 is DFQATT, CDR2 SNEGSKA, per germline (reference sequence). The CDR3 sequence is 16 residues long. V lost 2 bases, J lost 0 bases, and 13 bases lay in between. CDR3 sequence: CSARSRPGTTNEKLFF. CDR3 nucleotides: TGCAGTGCTAGATCTCGCCCAGGGACAACTAATGAAAAACTGTTTTTT.

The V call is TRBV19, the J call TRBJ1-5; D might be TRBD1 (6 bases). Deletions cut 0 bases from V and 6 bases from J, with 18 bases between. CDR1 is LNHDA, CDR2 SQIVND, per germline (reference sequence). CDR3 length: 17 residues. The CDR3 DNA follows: TGTGCCAGTAGTATAGAGGGGGGACAAGGGGCTCGTCAGCCCCAGCATTTT. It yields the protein CASSIEGGQGARQPQHF.

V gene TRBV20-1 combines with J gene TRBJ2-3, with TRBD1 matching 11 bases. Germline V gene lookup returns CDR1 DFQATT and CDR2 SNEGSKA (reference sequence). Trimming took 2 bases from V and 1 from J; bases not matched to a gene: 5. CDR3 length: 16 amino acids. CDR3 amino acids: CSARTPGQGGTDTQYF. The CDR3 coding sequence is TGCAGTGCTAGAACGCCGGGACAGGGGGGCACAGATACGCAGTATTTT.

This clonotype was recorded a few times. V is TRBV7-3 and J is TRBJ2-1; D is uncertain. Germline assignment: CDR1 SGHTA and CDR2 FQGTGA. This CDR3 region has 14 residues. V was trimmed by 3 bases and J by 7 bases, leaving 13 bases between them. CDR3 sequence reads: CASSFYGRRNEQFF. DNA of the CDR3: TGTGCCAGCAGCTTTTATGGGCGCCGGAATGAGCAGTTCTTC. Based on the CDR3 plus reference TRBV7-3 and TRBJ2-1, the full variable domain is GAGVSQTPSNKVTEKGKYVELRCDPISGHTALYWYRQSLGQGPEFLIYFQGTGAADDSGLPNDRFFAVRPEGSVSTLKIQRTERGDSAVYLCASSFYGRRNEQFFGPGTRLTVL.

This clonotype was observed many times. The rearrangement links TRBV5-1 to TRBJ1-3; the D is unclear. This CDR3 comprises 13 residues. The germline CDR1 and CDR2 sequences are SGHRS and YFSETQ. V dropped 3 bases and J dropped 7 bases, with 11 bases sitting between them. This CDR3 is CASSSGLGNTIYF. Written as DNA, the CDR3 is TGCGCCAGCAGCTCAGGCCTCGGGAACACCATATATTTT.

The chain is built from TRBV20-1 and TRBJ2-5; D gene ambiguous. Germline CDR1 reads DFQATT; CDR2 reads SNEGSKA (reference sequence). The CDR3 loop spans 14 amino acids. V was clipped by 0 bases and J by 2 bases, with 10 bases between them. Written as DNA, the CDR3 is TGCAGTGCTAGAGATGTCCGCACTCAAGAGACCCAGTACTTC. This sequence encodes CSARDVRTQETQYF.

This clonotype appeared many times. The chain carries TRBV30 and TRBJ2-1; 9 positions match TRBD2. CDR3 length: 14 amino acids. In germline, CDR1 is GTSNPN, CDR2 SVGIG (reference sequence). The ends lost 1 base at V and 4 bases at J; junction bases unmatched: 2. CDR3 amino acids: CAWSGSGRYNEQFF. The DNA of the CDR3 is TGTGCCTGGAGTGGGAGCGGGAGGTACAATGAGCAGTTCTTC.

The DNA of the CDR3 is TGTGCCTGGAGTGTACCTTATAGCGGGAGGGCCTCCTACGAGCAGTACTTC. It yields the protein CAWSVPYSGRASYEQYF. The chain couples TRBV30 to TRBJ2-7; the match to TRBD2 covers 11 bases. The CDR3 totals 17 residues. With V trimmed by 0 bases and J by 0 bases, 7 bases remained unmatched. The V gene's germline CDR1 is GTSNPN and CDR2 SVGIG (reference sequence).

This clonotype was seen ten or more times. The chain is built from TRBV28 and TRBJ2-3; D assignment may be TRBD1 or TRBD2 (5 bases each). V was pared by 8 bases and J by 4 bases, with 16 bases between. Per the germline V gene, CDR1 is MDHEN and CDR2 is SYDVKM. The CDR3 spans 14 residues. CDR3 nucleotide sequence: TGTGCCAGCTCCCAGGGACCCCAGGCAGATACGCAGTATTTT. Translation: CASSQGPQADTQYF. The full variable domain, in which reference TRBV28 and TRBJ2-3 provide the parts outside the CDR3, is DVKVTQSSRYLVKRTGEKVFLECVQDMDHENMFWYRQDPGLGLRLIYFSYDVKMKEKGDIPEGYSVSREKKERFSLILESASTNQTSMYLCASSQGPQADTQYFGPGTRLTVL.

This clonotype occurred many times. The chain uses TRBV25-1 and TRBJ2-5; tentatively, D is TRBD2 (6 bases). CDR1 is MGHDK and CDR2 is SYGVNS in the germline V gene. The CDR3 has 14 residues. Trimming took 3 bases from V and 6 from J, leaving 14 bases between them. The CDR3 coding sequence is TGTGCCAGCAGTGAGAGGAGGGATTTGAAGACCCAGTACTTC. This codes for CASSERRDLKTQYF.

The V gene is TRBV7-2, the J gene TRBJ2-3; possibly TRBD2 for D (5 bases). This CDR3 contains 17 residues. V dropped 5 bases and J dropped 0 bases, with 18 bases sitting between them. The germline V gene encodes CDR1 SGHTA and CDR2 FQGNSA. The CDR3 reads CASSATHWRVSTDTQYF. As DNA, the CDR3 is TGTGCCAGCAGCGCCACCCACTGGCGGGTCAGCACAGATACGCAGTATTTT.

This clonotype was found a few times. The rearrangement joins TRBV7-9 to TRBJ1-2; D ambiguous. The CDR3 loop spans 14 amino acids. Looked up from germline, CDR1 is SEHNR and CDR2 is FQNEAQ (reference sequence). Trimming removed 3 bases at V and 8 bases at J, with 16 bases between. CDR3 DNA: TGTGCCAGCAGCTTGCCAGGCCGGGGATCCGGCTACACCTTC. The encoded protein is CASSLPGRGSGYTF.